The 27 T cell receptor beta chains below all came from one sample that was sequenced in a study of T cells after yellow fever vaccination. A single record per CDR3 protein comes from TCRdb applying MiXCR to the 5' RACE reads. The sample lists 200,000 to 250,000 distinct CDR3 sequences, roughly 7.2% occurring once. The material sequenced was CD4+ T cells sorted from PBMCs, taken 15 days after the yellow fever booster vaccination. These receptors all come from a man aged 25 to 45 who received the YFV17D yellow fever vaccine.

In its sample, this clonotype was seen a few times. The chain is built from TRBV20-1 and TRBJ2-5; D unresolved. In germline, CDR1 is DFQATT, CDR2 SNEGSKA (reference sequence). The ends were cut back, 3 bases at V and 1 base at J, with 12 bases in the middle. The length of the CDR3 is 14 residues. The CDR3 bases are TGCAGTGCTAGGGTTGGGGTAGCCCAAGAGACCCAGTACTTC. Its translation: CSARVGVAQETQYF.

V is TRBV6-1 and J is TRBJ1-5; D is undetermined. Between the trimmed V and J ends, which lost 4 bases and 3 bases, there was a span of 19 bases. This CDR3 comprises 17 residues. Germline-derived CDR1 and CDR2 are MNHNS and SASEGT. CDR3 in amino acids: CASSGGLTDAANQPQHF. DNA of the CDR3: TGTGCCAGCAGTGGAGGCCTCACCGACGCCGCCAATCAGCCCCAGCATTTT.

The chain has TRBV20-1 and TRBJ2-5, with TRBD2 identical over 8 bases. Per germline, CDR1 DFQATT and CDR2 SNEGSKA (reference sequence). The CDR3 has 13 amino acids. The ends lost 6 bases at V and 9 bases at J; junction bases unmatched: 12. The CDR3 sequence: CSAPAGAPGAQYF. DNA of the CDR3: TGCAGTGCGCCAGCGGGAGCTCCCGGGGCCCAGTACTTC.

In its sample, this clonotype was seen many times. The V and J genes are TRBV7-2 and TRBJ2-5, with 8 bases that match TRBD2. The V gene end was trimmed by 7 bases and the J gene end by 5 bases; junction bases not matched to a gene: 9. Germline CDR1 reads SGHTA; CDR2 reads FQGNSA. The CDR3 has 14 residues. CDR3 sequence (DNA): TGTGCCAGCACACCCGGGGGGGGCGGCGAGACCCAGTACTTC. It encodes CASTPGGGGETQYF.

The chain uses TRBV12-3 or TRBV12-4 and TRBJ2-7, with D possibly matching TRBD1 (5 bases). The V gene lost 3 bases and the J gene lost 6 bases, with 12 bases spanning the gap. The CDR3 covers 13 residues. The CDR3 sequence: CASSLFREGEQYF. CDR3 nucleotide sequence: TGTGCCAGCAGTTTGTTCAGGGAAGGCGAGCAGTACTTC.

This clonotype was seen many times. V usage is TRBV27 and J usage is TRBJ2-5, with D possibly called TRBD1 or TRBD2 (5 bases each). The V gene lost 0 bases and the J gene lost 5 bases, with 13 bases spanning the gap. Germline V CDR1 and CDR2: MNHEY, SMNVEV (reference sequence). This CDR3 is 15 amino acids long. This CDR3 reads CASSLSSAGTETQYF. CDR3 nucleotides: TGTGCCAGCAGTTTATCGTCGGCAGGGACGGAGACCCAGTACTTC.

The chain has TRBV7-2 and TRBJ2-7; 7 bases are a match to TRBD1. The germline CDR1 and CDR2 sequences are SGHTA and FQGNSA. Unmatched junction bases numbered 6, after V lost 4 bases and J lost 3 bases. This CDR3 is built from 14 residues. CDR3: CASSSSGQNYEQYF. CDR3 in DNA: TGTGCCAGCAGCTCATCGGGACAGAACTACGAGCAGTACTTC.

The J gene is TRBJ2-6, the V gene TRBV7-8; possible D gene TRBD2, 6 bases. Trimming removed 2 bases at V and 1 base at J, with 18 bases between. Germline CDR1 is SGHVS and CDR2 is FQNEAQ. The CDR3 loop spans 19 amino acids. The CDR3 loop is CASSLRLGTATSGANVLTF. The CDR3 DNA follows: TGTGCCAGCAGCTTAAGGCTCGGGACTGCGACTTCTGGGGCCAACGTCCTGACTTTC.

This clonotype was seen at least ten times. This CDR3 reads CASSVGEETQYF. The CDR3 DNA follows: TGTGCCAGCTCAGTAGGGGAAGAGACCCAGTACTTC. The V call is TRBV18, the J call TRBJ2-5, with a weak D call TRBD1 (5 bases). Deletions cut 5 bases from V and 3 bases from J, with 7 bases between. CDR3 length equals 12 residues. Germline CDR1 reads KGHSH; CDR2 reads LQKENI.

The chain carries TRBV24-1 and TRBJ2-7; no firm D call. Trimming pared 3 bases from V and 6 bases from J, leaving 8 bases between. Germline CDR1 is KGHDR and CDR2 is SFDVKD. This CDR3 spans 12 amino acids. CDR3 region: CATSDPASEQYF. In nucleotides, the CDR3 is TGTGCCACCAGTGATCCCGCAAGCGAGCAGTACTTC.

The chain has TRBV4-3 and TRBJ1-3; D not certain. Between the trimmed V and J ends, which lost 3 bases and 4 bases, there was a span of 16 bases. The CDR3 totals 16 residues. In germline, CDR1 is LGHNA, CDR2 YSLEER. The CDR3 here is CASSHQKGRGGNTIYF. The CDR3 bases are TGCGCCAGCAGCCACCAGAAGGGAAGAGGCGGAAACACCATATATTTT.

This clonotype was counted between two and nine times. The V and J genes are TRBV19 and TRBJ2-3; the match to TRBD1 covers 9 bases. Germline V CDR1 and CDR2: LNHDA, SQIVND (reference sequence). This CDR3 has 16 residues. Germline trimming cut 5 bases from V and 1 base from J; bases unmatched to any gene: 7. Written as DNA, the CDR3 is TGTGCCAGTAGTGATGCACAGGGGGCGGGCACAGATACGCAGTATTTT. Its protein product is CASSDAQGAGTDTQYF.

The CDR3 loop reads CTSSPRCEQFF. CDR3 in DNA: TGCACCAGCAGCCCCCGGTGTGAGCAGTTCTTC. The chain joins TRBV1 to TRBJ2-1; the table's D call, TRBD1, was not checked against the DNA. TRBV1 is annotated as a pseudogene. The CDR3 covers 11 residues.

V and J are TRBV7-2 and TRBJ1-4; TRBD1 might be the D (5 bases). In germline, CDR1 is SGHTA, CDR2 FQGNSA. Trimming shortened V by 2 bases and J by 10 bases, and 14 bases separated the two germline ends. This CDR3 comprises 14 residues. CDR3 in amino acids: CASSLSGGGGKLFF. In nucleotides, the CDR3 is TGTGCCAGCAGCTTATCCGGGGGTGGCGGAAAACTGTTTTTT.

A few counts support this clonotype. The rearrangement uses TRBV7-9 and TRBJ2-1; D remains ambiguous. Germline loops: CDR1 SEHNR, CDR2 FQNEAQ (reference sequence). The length of the CDR3 is 15 residues. The V end lost 6 bases, the J end lost 0 bases, and 12 bases lay between the germline ends. The CDR3 here is CASRSNYPSYNEQFF. The DNA for the CDR3 is TGTGCCAGCAGGTCCAACTATCCCTCCTACAATGAGCAGTTCTTC.

This clonotype was seen more than once but under ten times. The CDR3 reads CASSLAQAYQPQHF. In DNA, the CDR3 is TGTGCCAGCAGCTTAGCGCAAGCTTATCAGCCCCAGCATTTT. The chain couples TRBV7-2 to TRBJ1-5; D is uncertain. V was clipped by 0 bases and J by 5 bases, with 8 bases between them. The CDR3 runs to 14 residues. Germline V gives CDR1 SGHTA, CDR2 FQGNSA.

In its sample, this clonotype was seen a few times. The chain recombines TRBV12-3 or TRBV12-4 with TRBJ1-6, with D perhaps matching TRBD1 (6 bases). V lost 6 bases and J 7 bases, leaving 13 bases between the germline ends. The CDR3 totals 14 residues. The CDR3 is CASRRQAANSPLHF. The CDR3 nucleotides are TGTGCCAGCAGGAGACAGGCGGCCAATTCACCCCTCCACTTT.

There are a few counts of this clonotype. This chain connects TRBV20-1 to TRBJ2-3, with 9 positions matching TRBD2. Germline trimming cut 0 bases from V and 4 bases from J; bases unmatched to any gene: 14. Per germline, CDR1 DFQATT and CDR2 SNEGSKA (reference sequence). This CDR3 has 18 amino acids. CDR3 sequence (DNA): TGCAGTGCTAGAGATCTCCCCTATAGCGGGAGTAAGGCAGATACGCAGTATTTT. Its translation is CSARDLPYSGSKADTQYF.

This clonotype occurred many times. This chain uses TRBV7-2 with TRBJ2-1; D gene ambiguous. The CDR3 loop spans 16 amino acids. The V and J ends lost 6 bases and 0 bases respectively, with 15 bases between them. In germline, CDR1 is SGHTA, CDR2 FQGNSA. The CDR3 reads CASSGNQWDSYNEQFF. The CDR3 DNA follows: TGTGCCAGCAGTGGAAATCAGTGGGACTCCTACAATGAGCAGTTCTTC.

There are a few counts of this clonotype. This chain uses TRBV7-9 with TRBJ2-7; TRBD1 aligns across 7 bases. The CDR3 is made up of 14 amino acids. Germline-derived CDR1 and CDR2 are SEHNR and FQNEAQ (reference sequence). With 4 bases clipped from V and 2 bases from J, the junction kept 5 bases outside the gene matches. The CDR3 loop is CASSSTDRPYEQYF. As DNA, the CDR3 is TGTGCCAGCAGCTCGACGGACAGGCCCTACGAGCAGTACTTC.

The V gene is TRBV7-3, the J gene TRBJ2-1; possibly TRBD1 or TRBD2 for D (5 bases each). The CDR3 contains 14 residues. Germline loops: CDR1 SGHTA, CDR2 FQGTGA. Trimming shortened V by 4 bases and J by 6 bases, and 13 bases separated the two germline ends. DNA of the CDR3: TGTGCCAGCAGCTCCGGGACCTTGTCCAATGAGCAGTTCTTC. Residues: CASSSGTLSNEQFF. The full variable domain, rest sourced from reference TRBV7-3 and TRBJ2-1, is GAGVSQTPSNKVTEKGKYVELRCDPISGHTALYWYRQSLGQGPEFLIYFQGTGAADDSGLPNDRFFAVRPEGSVSTLKIQRTERGDSAVYLCASSSGTLSNEQFFGPGTRLTVL.

The chain has TRBV18 and TRBJ2-5; 8 bases are shared with TRBD2. V gave up 2 bases and J gave up 5 bases; unmatched junction bases: 10. The CDR3 runs to 16 residues. Germline V CDR1 and CDR2: KGHSH, LQKENI. The CDR3 here is CASSPGQAGVGETQYF. CDR3 nucleotide sequence: TGTGCCAGCTCACCAGGGCAAGCGGGAGTCGGGGAGACCCAGTACTTC. The variable domain in full, completed from reference TRBV18 and TRBJ2-5, reads NAGVMQNPRHLVRRRGQEARLRCSPMKGHSHVYWYRQLPEEGLKFMVYLQKENIIDESGMPKERFSAEFPKEGPSILRIQQVVRGDSAAYFCASSPGQAGVGETQYFGPGTRLLVL.

The chain uses TRBV3-1 and TRBJ1-4, with a tentative D call TRBD1 (5 bases). Looked up from germline, CDR1 is LGHDT and CDR2 is YNNKEL (reference sequence). Trimming shortened V by 3 bases and J by 8 bases, and 16 bases separated the two germline ends. There are 15 residues in the CDR3. This CDR3 reads CASSHKMGDPEKLFF. CDR3 nucleotides: TGTGCCAGCAGCCACAAGATGGGGGACCCCGAAAAACTGTTTTTT. The full variable domain, completed using reference TRBV3-1 and TRBJ1-4, is DTAVSQTPKYLVTQMGNDKSIKCEQNLGHDTMYWYKQDSKKFLKIMFSYNNKELIINETVPNRFSPKSPDKAHLNLHINSLELGDSAVYFCASSHKMGDPEKLFFGSGTQLSVL.

This clonotype was counted ten times or more. The chain links TRBV6-5 to TRBJ1-1; D not certain. CDR3 length equals 16 residues. Trimming cost V 6 bases and J 1 base, with 18 bases left between them. Germline lookup yields CDR1 MNHEY and CDR2 SVGAGI. The DNA of the CDR3 is TGTGCCAGCAGGACCCCGACATTTGGACGGAACACTGAAGCTTTCTTT. Its protein product is CASRTPTFGRNTEAFF.

A few counts support this clonotype. V and J are TRBV7-2 and TRBJ2-1; D perhaps matches TRBD2 (5 bases). Germline lookup yields CDR1 SGHTA and CDR2 FQGNSA. Trimming cost V 6 bases and J 10 bases, with 13 bases left between them. This CDR3 is built from 12 residues. The CDR3: CASSPGITEQFF. The CDR3 nucleotides are TGTGCCAGCAGTCCGGGGATTACAGAGCAGTTCTTC.

The V call is TRBV18, the J call TRBJ2-3; TRBD1 aligns across 9 bases. CDR3 length: 16 amino acids. CDR1 KGHSH and CDR2 LQKENI come from the germline V gene. Unmatched junction bases numbered 6, after V lost 3 bases and J lost 2 bases. CDR3 region: CASSPRQGVITDTQYF. CDR3 sequence (DNA): TGTGCCAGCTCACCTCGACAGGGGGTAATCACAGATACGCAGTATTTT.

The V and J genes are TRBV7-2 and TRBJ2-7; no firm D call. From germline, CDR1 is SGHTA and CDR2 FQGNSA. The V gene lost 1 base and the J gene lost 5 bases, with 6 bases spanning the gap. This CDR3 is built from 12 residues. The CDR3 loop reads CASSLGMDEQYF. The CDR3 coding sequence is TGTGCCAGCAGCTTAGGGATGGACGAGCAGTACTTC.